These T cell receptor beta chains were read from a single sample in a study of cytomegalovirus exposure and HLA in healthy donors. TCRdb's table, derived via immunoSEQ multiplex PCR, lists solely in-frame clones and lacks some. Of 85,000 to 100,000 clones in the sample, about 80% are singletons; the top ten hold about 7.9%. Sequencing input: PBMCs. The source of these receptors is a man aged 25 to 45 in good health and CMV-seronegative. Each CDR3 is given with its conserved first and last residue. A D gene is named only where the DNA matches it firmly. Clone size is not always given. Where it is, it says once, few, many or a class for expanded clones.

D gene: TRBD2; clone size: -; V gene: TRBV10-3; J gene: TRBJ2-7; CDR3 DNA: TGTGCCATCAGAGGACTAGTCAGGAGCTCCTACGAGCAGTACTTC; CDR3 protein: CAIRGLVRSSYEQYF
D gene: -; clone size: once; V gene: TRBV7-9; J gene: TRBJ1-2; CDR3 DNA: TGTGCCAGCAGCCCCACAGGTGGTTATGGCTACACCTTC; CDR3 protein: CASSPTGGYGYTF
D gene: TRBD1; clone size: -; V gene: TRBV5-6; J gene: TRBJ1-3; CDR3 DNA: TGTGCCAGCAGCCCGAGACAGGGGGCGGGAAACACCATATATTTT; CDR3 protein: CASSPRQGAGNTIYF
D gene: -; clone size: -; V gene: TRBV10-3; J gene: TRBJ1-2; CDR3 DNA: TGTGCCATCGGGGCAGGGAATGTGGGCTACACCTTC; CDR3 protein: CAIGAGNVGYTF
D gene: -; clone size: -; V gene: TRBV19; J gene: TRBJ1-5; CDR3 DNA: TGTGCCAGTAGTTCGTGGGGGGAGGATCAGCCCCAGCATTTT; CDR3 protein: CASSSWGEDQPQHF
D gene: TRBD1; clone size: -; V gene: TRBV30; J gene: TRBJ1-2; CDR3 DNA: TGTGCCTGGAGTGTTGCAGGGGGCATCAATGGCTACACCTTC; CDR3 protein: CAWSVAGGINGYTF
D gene: TRBD1; clone size: -; V gene: TRBV11-2; J gene: TRBJ2-1; CDR3 DNA: TGTGCCAGTTCGAGGGGGCTCAATGAGCAGTTCTTC; CDR3 protein: CASSRGLNEQFF
D gene: TRBD1; clone size: -; V gene: TRBV29-1; J gene: TRBJ2-5; CDR3 DNA: TGCAGCGTTGGAGACAGGGATGAGACCCAGTACTTC; CDR3 protein: CSVGDRDETQYF
D gene: -; clone size: -; V gene: TRBV10-3; J gene: TRBJ2-7; CDR3 DNA: TGTGCCGCCGGCGCTCCGGGGTCCTACGAGCAGTACTTC; CDR3 protein: CAAGAPGSYEQYF
D gene: TRBD1; clone size: few; V gene: TRBV19; J gene: TRBJ1-2; CDR3 DNA: TGTGCCAGTGACAGGGGCTATGGCTACACCTTC; CDR3 protein: CASDRGYGYTF
D gene: TRBD1; clone size: -; V gene: TRBV10-2; J gene: TRBJ1-2; CDR3 DNA: TGCGCCAGCAGTGAGGACAGGGATTATGGCTACACCTTC; CDR3 protein: CASSEDRDYGYTF
D gene: -; clone size: -; V gene: TRBV27; J gene: TRBJ1-6; CDR3 DNA: TGTGCCAGCAGTTTAATTCCGCAGACCGGGTCATCACCCCTCCACTTT; CDR3 protein: CASSLIPQTGSSPLHF
D gene: TRBD1; clone size: -; V gene: TRBV6-1; J gene: TRBJ2-4; CDR3 DNA: TGTGCCAGCAGTGAATATCCCCGGGACAGGGGGCACGAAAACATTCAGTACTTC; CDR3 protein: CASSEYPRDRGHENIQYF
D gene: TRBD2; clone size: -; V gene: TRBV5-6; J gene: TRBJ2-3; CDR3 DNA: TGTGCCAGCAGCTTGGCGGGAGGACTGAGCACAGATACGCAGTATTTT; CDR3 protein: CASSLAGGLSTDTQYF
D gene: -; clone size: -; V gene: TRBV7-8; J gene: TRBJ2-2; CDR3 DNA: TGTGCCAGCAGCTTCTTTGACAGAACAACCGGGGAGCTGTTTTTT; CDR3 protein: CASSFFDRTTGELFF
D gene: -; clone size: -; V gene: TRBV2; J gene: TRBJ2-7; CDR3 DNA: TGTGCCAGCGCCAGCTCCTACGAGCAGTACTTC; CDR3 protein: CASASSYEQYF
D gene: TRBD1; clone size: -; V gene: TRBV7-8; J gene: TRBJ1-2; CDR3 DNA: TGTGCCAGCAGCGCTGGACAGGGACGGACTAACTATGGCTACACCTTC; CDR3 protein: CASSAGQGRTNYGYTF
D gene: -; clone size: -; V gene: TRBV30; J gene: TRBJ1-6; CDR3 DNA: TGTGCCTGGAGATACGGACTCCGGGGGAGCTCCTATAATTCACCCCTCCACTTT; CDR3 protein: CAWRYGLRGSSYNSPLHF
D gene: TRBD1; clone size: -; V gene: TRBV5-1; J gene: TRBJ1-3; CDR3 DNA: TGCGCCAGCAGCTCGACAGGGACTGGAAACACCATATATTTT; CDR3 protein: CASSSTGTGNTIYF
D gene: -; clone size: -; V gene: TRBV2; J gene: TRBJ1-1; CDR3 DNA: TGTGCCAACACCTTGAACACTGAAGCTTTCTTT; CDR3 protein: CANTLNTEAFF
D gene: -; clone size: -; V gene: TRBV19; J gene: TRBJ2-7; CDR3 DNA: TGTGCCAGTAGTATAGGTACAGCCGGCGAGCAGTACTTC; CDR3 protein: CASSIGTAGEQYF
D gene: -; clone size: -; V gene: TRBV4-1; J gene: TRBJ1-2; CDR3 DNA: TGCGCCAGCAGCCAAATACAGGACTATGGCTACACCTTC; CDR3 protein: CASSQIQDYGYTF
D gene: TRBD2; clone size: -; V gene: TRBV30; J gene: TRBJ2-1; CDR3 DNA: TGTGCCTACCAACTAGCGGGTGTCTACAATGAGCAGTTCTTC; CDR3 protein: CAYQLAGVYNEQFF
D gene: TRBD2; clone size: -; V gene: TRBV27; J gene: TRBJ2-1; CDR3 DNA: TGTGCCAGCCATTTAGCGGGAGAGTCCAATGAGCAGTTCTTC; CDR3 protein: CASHLAGESNEQFF
D gene: TRBD1; clone size: -; V gene: TRBV5-6; J gene: TRBJ1-2; CDR3 DNA: TGTGCCAGCAGCCCAGGGACAGGGGGAGGGGGCTACACCTTC; CDR3 protein: CASSPGTGGGGYTF
D gene: -; clone size: -; V gene: TRBV5-1; J gene: TRBJ1-6; CDR3 DNA: TGCGCCAGCAGCTTGCAGGGCTTTGACTCCCTCCACTTT; CDR3 protein: CASSLQGFDSLHF
D gene: TRBD2; clone size: -; V gene: TRBV5-1; J gene: TRBJ2-1; CDR3 DNA: TGCGCCAGCAGCTTACGCCCACTAGCGGGATTATCTAACTCCTACAATGAGCAGTTCTTC; CDR3 protein: CASSLRPLAGLSNSYNEQFF
D gene: -; clone size: -; V gene: TRBV10-3; J gene: TRBJ1-2; CDR3 DNA: TGTGCCATCAGTGGTACGGGAAGTAACTATGGCTACACCTTC; CDR3 protein: CAISGTGSNYGYTF
D gene: TRBD2; clone size: -; V gene: TRBV5-4; J gene: TRBJ2-3; CDR3 DNA: TGTGCCAGCAGCTTCATAGCGGGAGAGGATACGCAGTATTTT; CDR3 protein: CASSFIAGEDTQYF
D gene: TRBD2; clone size: -; V gene: TRBV5-1; J gene: TRBJ2-7; CDR3 DNA: TGCGCCAGCAGCTTGGGGCTAGCGGATGACTCCTACGAGCAGTACTTC; CDR3 protein: CASSLGLADDSYEQYF
D gene: TRBD1; clone size: -; V gene: TRBV15; J gene: TRBJ1-4; CDR3 DNA: TGTGCCACCAGCAGAGGGAGACAGGGAAATGAAAAACTGTTTTTT; CDR3 protein: CATSRGRQGNEKLFF
D gene: -; clone size: -; V gene: TRBV18; J gene: TRBJ1-3; CDR3 DNA: TGTGCCAGCTCACCTCGGACAGATGCTGGAAACACCATATATTTT; CDR3 protein: CASSPRTDAGNTIYF
D gene: TRBD1; clone size: -; V gene: TRBV23-1; J gene: TRBJ1-5; CDR3 DNA: TGCGCCAGCAGCCAATTCACAGGGGGCTGCGTTCAGCCCCAGCATTTT; CDR3 protein: CASSQFTGGCVQPQHF
D gene: TRBD2; clone size: -; V gene: TRBV10-3; J gene: TRBJ2-5; CDR3 DNA: TGTGCCATCAGTGAGTTCCTCGGCTTAGCGGGGGCGAACGGGACCCAGTACTTC; CDR3 protein: CAISEFLGLAGANGTQYF
D gene: TRBD1; clone size: -; V gene: TRBV10-3; J gene: TRBJ2-7; CDR3 DNA: TGTGCCATCAGCGGGACAGGACGAAGACCCTACGAGCAGTACTTC; CDR3 protein: CAISGTGRRPYEQYF
D gene: -; clone size: -; V gene: TRBV28; J gene: TRBJ1-1; CDR3 DNA: TGTGCCAGTTACACGGCGGCGAACACTGAAGCTTTCTTT; CDR3 protein: CASYTAANTEAFF
D gene: -; clone size: -; V gene: TRBV7-9; J gene: TRBJ2-1; CDR3 DNA: TGTGCCAGCAGTTTGCTCAGGGGTGACGAGCAGTTCTTC; CDR3 protein: CASSLLRGDEQFF
D gene: TRBD1; clone size: -; V gene: TRBV5-6; J gene: TRBJ2-7; CDR3 DNA: TGTGCCAGCAGCTCTACAGGGGGCCCGAACGAGCAGTACTTC; CDR3 protein: CASSSTGGPNEQYF
D gene: -; clone size: -; V gene: TRBV7-2; J gene: TRBJ1-1; CDR3 DNA: TGTGCCAGCAGCTTAGAAGAGCTCAGGGGTGGCGCTGAAGCTTTCTTT; CDR3 protein: CASSLEELRGGAEAFF
D gene: -; clone size: -; V gene: TRBV25-1; J gene: TRBJ2-3; CDR3 DNA: TGTGCCAGCAGTGAAGGAGGGACTAGCACAGATACGCAGTATTTT; CDR3 protein: CASSEGGTSTDTQYF
D gene: -; clone size: -; V gene: TRBV5-6; J gene: TRBJ1-1; CDR3 DNA: TGTGCCAGCAGCTTGTTGCGGGGGCTGAACACTGAAGCTTTCTTT; CDR3 protein: CASSLLRGLNTEAFF
D gene: -; clone size: -; V gene: TRBV10-3; J gene: TRBJ2-7; CDR3 DNA: TGTGCCATCAGTGAGTCAAGCGGAGAGACCTACGAGCAGTACTTC; CDR3 protein: CAISESSGETYEQYF
D gene: -; clone size: few; V gene: TRBV9; J gene: TRBJ1-1; CDR3 DNA: TGTGCCAGCAGCGTAGAGGCACAGGCTAACACTGAAGCTTTCTTT; CDR3 protein: CASSVEAQANTEAFF
D gene: -; clone size: few; V gene: TRBV6-1; J gene: TRBJ1-1; CDR3 DNA: TGTGCCAGCACTGTTCTCCTAGACACTGAAGCTTTCTTT; CDR3 protein: CASTVLLDTEAFF
D gene: TRBD2; clone size: -; V gene: TRBV15; J gene: TRBJ2-3; CDR3 DNA: TGTGCCACCAGCAGAGACGCGGGAGGGCTCACAGATACGCAGTATTTT; CDR3 protein: CATSRDAGGLTDTQYF
D gene: TRBD2; clone size: -; V gene: TRBV5-1; J gene: TRBJ2-7; CDR3 DNA: TGCGCCAGCAGGAACAAAACCGCTAGCGGGAGGGGCAGCGAGCAGTACTTC; CDR3 protein: CASRNKTASGRGSEQYF
D gene: TRBD2; clone size: -; V gene: TRBV9; J gene: TRBJ2-3; CDR3 DNA: TGTGCCAGCAGCGTCTCGGCTAGCGGTTTAACAGATACGCAGTATTTT; CDR3 protein: CASSVSASGLTDTQYF
D gene: -; clone size: -; V gene: TRBV11-2; J gene: TRBJ1-1; CDR3 DNA: TGTGCCAGCAGCCCCCTGACGGGAGTGGGCACTGAAGCTTTCTTT; CDR3 protein: CASSPLTGVGTEAFF
D gene: -; clone size: -; V gene: TRBV5-1; J gene: TRBJ1-2; CDR3 DNA: TGCGCCAGCAGCCCCGACGAGGGTGGTGGCTACACCTTC; CDR3 protein: CASSPDEGGGYTF
D gene: -; clone size: -; V gene: TRBV27; J gene: TRBJ2-5; CDR3 DNA: TGTGCCAGCAGTAAAGACAGGCTGAAAGAGACCCAGTACTTC; CDR3 protein: CASSKDRLKETQYF